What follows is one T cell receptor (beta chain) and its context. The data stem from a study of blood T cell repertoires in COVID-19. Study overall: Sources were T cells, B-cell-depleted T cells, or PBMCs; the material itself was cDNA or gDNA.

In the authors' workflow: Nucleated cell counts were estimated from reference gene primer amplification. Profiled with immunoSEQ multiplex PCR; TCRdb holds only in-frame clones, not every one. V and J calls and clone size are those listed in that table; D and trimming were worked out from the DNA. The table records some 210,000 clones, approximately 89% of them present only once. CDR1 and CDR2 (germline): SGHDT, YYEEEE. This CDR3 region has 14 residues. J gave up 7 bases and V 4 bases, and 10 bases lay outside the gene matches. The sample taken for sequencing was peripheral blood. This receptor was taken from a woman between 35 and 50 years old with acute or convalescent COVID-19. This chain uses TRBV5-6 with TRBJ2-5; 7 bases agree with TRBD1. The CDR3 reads CASSRDSPSATQYF. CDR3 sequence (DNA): TGTGCCAGCAGCCGGGACAGTCCATCGGCGACCCAGTACTTC.